This passage covers 25 T cell receptor beta chains from one sample sequenced in a study of T cells in Graves' hyperthyroidism and ophthalmopathy. RNA transcripts gave rise to amplified TCR beta CDR3 regions. TCR CDR3 underwent first-round RT-PCR with the HTBI primer set. TCRdb re-derived calls from the multiplex PCR reads in MiXCR, one entry per CDR3 protein. This table holds under 350,000 distinct CDR3 sequences, 15% to 20% found once. Sequencing was carried out using blood. Receptor source: a woman between 50 and 59 years old with Graves' hyperthyroidism.

The CDR3 DNA sequence: TGCAGTGCTACAACCGGGACGAACGATCAGCCCCAGCATTTT. It yields the protein CSATTGTNDQPQHF. The chain has TRBV20-1 and TRBJ1-5; TRBD1 might be the D (5 bases). V was shortened by 4 bases and J by 5 bases, with 15 bases between the two germline ends. This CDR3 has 14 amino acids. Germline V gene data show CDR1 as DFQATT and CDR2 as SNEGSKA (reference sequence).

The sample holds one count of this clonotype. The chain uses TRBV20-1 and TRBJ2-7; 7 nucleotides line up with TRBD1. Unmatched junction bases numbered 5, after V lost 6 bases and J lost 6 bases. Germline values: CDR1 DFQATT, CDR2 SNEGSKA (reference sequence). CDR3 size: 11 residues. The CDR3, as DNA: TGCAGTGCAAGACAGGGCTCCGAGCAGTACTTC. It is translated as CSARQGSEQYF.

This clonotype showed up just a few times. J is TRBJ2-7 and V is TRBV3-1, with D possibly being TRBD1 (6 bases). Germline values: CDR1 LGHDT, CDR2 YNNKEL (reference sequence). The CDR3 is made up of 15 amino acids. Between the trimmed V and J ends, which lost 3 bases and 5 bases, there was a span of 17 bases. CDR3: CASSHTSQGRHEQYF. The DNA of the CDR3 is TGTGCCAGCAGCCACACCAGCCAGGGGCGCCACGAGCAGTACTTC.

The V gene is TRBV20-1, the J gene TRBJ1-6; D possibly corresponds to TRBD1 (5 bases). The germline CDR1 and CDR2 sequences are DFQATT and SNEGSKA (reference sequence). CDR3 size: 17 residues. Between the trimmed V and J ends, which lost 3 bases and 5 bases, there was a span of 20 bases. The CDR3 nucleotides read TGCAGTGCTAGGCCTGAGACCGCGACAGACGATAATTCACCCCTCCACTTT. It yields the protein CSARPETATDDNSPLHF.

At least ten counts were recorded for this clonotype. V usage is TRBV20-1 and J usage is TRBJ2-1, with TRBD2 identical over 9 bases. The CDR3 spans 15 residues. Germline V lookup: CDR1 DFQATT, CDR2 SNEGSKA (reference sequence). Trimming removed 2 bases from V and 4 bases from J; junction bases left unmatched: 6. The CDR3 nucleotides are TGCAGTGCTAGACCGGCTAGCGGGACGTACAATGAGCAGTTCTTC. Protein sequence: CSARPASGTYNEQFF.

This chain links TRBV6-2 or TRBV6-3 with TRBJ2-1; 10 nucleotides match TRBD2. V lost 2 bases, J lost 2 bases, and 27 bases stayed unmatched. The CDR3 is 24 residues long. Germline assignment: CDR1 MNHEY and CDR2 SVGEGT. Written as DNA, the CDR3 is TGTGCCAGCAGTTACACCCGTTTACCCCCACAGGGTTTGGGACTAGCGTTACCCTACAATGAGCAGTTCTTC. Translated: CASSYTRLPPQGLGLALPYNEQFF.

This clonotype has ten or more counts. The chain's CDR3 is CASSLVGEPEAFF. Here the CDR3 DNA reads TGTGCCAGCAGCTTAGTTGGAGAACCCGAAGCTTTCTTT. The chain has TRBV11-2 and TRBJ1-1; D remains ambiguous. Germline loops: CDR1 SGHAT, CDR2 FQNNGV. V was shortened by 1 base and J by 8 bases, with 11 bases between the two germline ends. This CDR3 comprises 13 residues.

This clonotype was counted only a few times. The chain is built from TRBV2 and TRBJ2-5, with TRBD1 identical over 9 bases. Losses at the gene ends were 7 bases for V and 1 base for J; bases not matched to a gene: 1. Germline V lookup: CDR1 SNHLY, CDR2 FYNNEI. The CDR3 sequence is 13 residues long. The CDR3 protein is CASKTGGQETQYF. DNA of the CDR3: TGTGCCAGCAAGACAGGGGGCCAAGAGACCCAGTACTTC.

This sequence joins TRBV27 and TRBJ2-5, with 8 positions matching TRBD2. V gave up 6 bases and J gave up 2 bases; unmatched junction bases: 11. CDR1 MNHEY and CDR2 SMNVEV come from the germline V gene (reference sequence). The CDR3 runs to 16 residues. The CDR3 DNA is TGTGCCAGCAGACCCCTCCCGGGGGGGGGTCAAGAGACCCAGTACTTC. It encodes CASRPLPGGGQETQYF.

This clonotype was picked up many times. This sequence joins TRBV5-1 and TRBJ2-7, with D hard to call. CDR1 and CDR2 (germline): SGHRS, YFSETQ. V was trimmed by 0 bases and J by 5 bases, leaving 15 bases between them. This CDR3 comprises 15 residues. CDR3 protein: CASSLVVGTPHEQYF. The CDR3 DNA reads as TGCGCCAGCAGCTTGGTTGTGGGTACACCCCACGAGCAGTACTTC.

This clonotype was counted at least ten times. The chain couples TRBV12-3 or TRBV12-4 to TRBJ1-1, with unresolved D. Deletions cut 2 bases from V and 3 bases from J, with 7 bases between. The CDR3 has 13 residues. CDR3 nucleotide sequence: TGTGCCAGCAGTTTAAACGGTTACACTGAAGCTTTCTTT. Translation: CASSLNGYTEAFF.

This clonotype was seen ten or more times. The V call is TRBV28, the J call TRBJ1-1, with 8 positions matching TRBD1. This CDR3 has 13 amino acids. The V segment lost 5 bases and the J segment 3 bases; nucleotides outside the gene matches: 2. Per germline, CDR1 MDHEN and CDR2 SYDVKM. Here the CDR3 DNA reads TGTGCCAGCAGTAAGACAGGGGACACTGAAGCTTTCTTT. Protein sequence: CASSKTGDTEAFF. The full variable domain, in which reference TRBV28 and TRBJ1-1 provide the parts outside the CDR3, is DVKVTQSSRYLVKRTGEKVFLECVQDMDHENMFWYRQDPGLGLRLIYFSYDVKMKEKGDIPEGYSVSREKKERFSLILESASTNQTSMYLCASSKTGDTEAFFGQGTRLTVV.

This sequence joins TRBV20-1 and TRBJ2-5; possibly TRBD1 for D (6 bases). The V gene lost 3 bases and the J gene lost 4 bases, with 9 bases spanning the gap. The CDR3 loop spans 12 amino acids. From germline, CDR1 is DFQATT and CDR2 SNEGSKA (reference sequence). Here the CDR3 DNA reads TGCAGTGCTAGCGGACAGAGAGAGACCCAGTACTTC. Protein product: CSASGQRETQYF.

At least ten counts were recorded for this clonotype. The chain links TRBV7-8 to TRBJ2-5; D call uncertain. The germline V gene has CDR1 SGHVS and CDR2 FQNEAQ. Between the trimmed V and J ends, which lost 1 base and 5 bases, there was a span of 5 bases. CDR3 length equals 12 residues. In DNA form, the CDR3 reads TGTGCCAGCAGCTTAGAGTGGGAGACCCAGTACTTC. Protein sequence: CASSLEWETQYF.

The V and J genes are TRBV7-6 and TRBJ2-7, with D hard to call. The V end was cut by 1 base, the J end by 3 bases, with 13 bases between. The length of the CDR3 is 15 residues. CDR1 and CDR2 from the germline V gene are SGHVS and FNYEAQ. As DNA, the CDR3 is TGTGCCAGCAGCTTAGGGCTACCTTCCGTCTACGAGCAGTACGTC. Protein sequence: CASSLGLPSVYEQYV.

This clonotype was detected only once. The chain couples TRBV12-3 or TRBV12-4 to TRBJ1-5; tentative D call: TRBD1 (6 bases). The CDR3 length is 15 residues. Trimming left V 0 bases short and J 5 bases short, with 11 bases between. CDR3 in DNA: TGTGCCAGCAGTTTAGCGCTCGAGGGGGATCAGCCCCAGCATTTT. This gives the protein CASSLALEGDQPQHF.

This clonotype was counted only a few times. The germline gene is not matched at one end of the junction; a read error may be the cause. The rearrangement uses TRBV4-1 and TRBJ1-1; 7 bases align to TRBD1. This CDR3 spans 15 amino acids. Germline V gives CDR1 MGHRA, CDR2 YSYEKL. CDR3 sequence reads: CASSQGDRKVAEAFF. The CDR3 coding sequence is TGCGCCAGCAGTCAAGGGGACAGAAAGGTAGCTGAAGCTTTCTTT.

The gene calls are TRBV19 and TRBJ2-3; the match to TRBD2 covers 8 bases. This CDR3 spans 14 amino acids. V trimming: 3 bases; J trimming: 3 bases; junction bases outside the gene matches: 2. Germline values: CDR1 LNHDA, CDR2 SQIVND (reference sequence). The CDR3, as DNA: TGTGCCAGTAGTATTAGCGGGGTAACAGATACGCAGTATTTT. Its translation is CASSISGVTDTQYF.

This clonotype showed up many times. The rearrangement joins TRBV12-3 or TRBV12-4 to TRBJ2-3, with 9 bases that match TRBD2. Trimming cost V 5 bases and J 5 bases; bases outside gene matches: 5. The CDR3 runs to 14 residues. The CDR3 sequence is CASSLSGGIDTQYF. CDR3 coding DNA: TGTGCCAGCAGTCTCAGCGGGGGGATAGATACGCAGTATTTT.

This clonotype was seen repeatedly, ten times or more. V and J are TRBV3-1 and TRBJ2-2; D tentatively reads TRBD1 or TRBD2 (5 bases each). The CDR3 totals 15 residues. Looked up from germline, CDR1 is LGHDT and CDR2 is YNNKEL (reference sequence). The germline V and J ends were trimmed by 4 bases and 8 bases, with 17 bases remaining between them. DNA for the CDR3: TGTGCCAGCAGCCGCGCGTCCGAGGGGTTTGGGGAGCTGTTTTTT. It encodes CASSRASEGFGELFF. Filled out from reference TRBV3-1 and TRBJ2-2, the complete variable domain reads DTAVSQTPKYLVTQMGNDKSIKCEQNLGHDTMYWYKQDSKKFLKIMFSYNNKELIINETVPNRFSPKSPDKAHLNLHINSLELGDSAVYFCASSRASEGFGELFFGEGSRLTVL.

The chain joins TRBV5-5 to TRBJ2-7, with 9 positions matching TRBD1. The CDR3 has 15 residues. V lost 3 bases to trimming and J lost 0 bases; unmatched junction nucleotides: 4. The germline V gene has CDR1 SGHKS and CDR2 YYEKEE (reference sequence). CDR3 DNA sequence: TGTGCCAGCAGCTGGGACAGGGCGGTCTCCTACGAGCAGTACTTC. Translating it yields CASSWDRAVSYEQYF.

This clonotype came up many times. J is TRBJ2-7 and V is TRBV18; tentatively, D is TRBD1 (6 bases). Germline V lookup: CDR1 KGHSH, CDR2 LQKENI. Trimming shortened V by 5 bases and J by 3 bases, and 14 bases separated the two germline ends. CDR3 length equals 14 residues. CDR3 coding DNA: TGTGCCAGCTCAGCTAATCAGGACAGCTACGAGCAGTACGTC. It codes for CASSANQDSYEQYV.

This clonotype has at least ten counts. V and J are TRBV20-1 and TRBJ1-4, with TRBD1 matching over 7 bases. CDR1 and CDR2 from the germline V gene are DFQATT and SNEGSKA (reference sequence). This CDR3 comprises 13 residues. V dropped 2 bases and J dropped 7; count of bases not matched to a gene: 4. CDR3 sequence reads: CSARSGQAEKLFF. The CDR3 DNA sequence: TGCAGTGCTAGATCCGGACAGGCTGAAAAACTGTTTTTT.

This clonotype was observed many times. The chain combines TRBV3-1 with TRBJ2-3; no firm D call. Germline V gene data show CDR1 as LGHDT and CDR2 as YNNKEL (reference sequence). The CDR3 extends over 14 amino acids. V lost 4 bases to trimming and J lost 3 bases, with 11 bases between them. CDR3: CASSPTLGTDTQYF. CDR3 DNA sequence: TGTGCCAGCAGCCCAACGCTGGGGACAGATACGCAGTATTTT.

The V call is TRBV9, the J call TRBJ2-1; either TRBD1 or TRBD2 may fit D (6 bases each). V lost 2 bases and J 8 bases, leaving 11 bases between the germline ends. The CDR3 runs 13 residues. Germline V gene data show CDR1 as SGDLS and CDR2 as YYNGEE. CDR3 protein: CASSVSGADEQFF. In DNA, the CDR3 is TGTGCCAGCAGCGTCTCGGGGGCCGATGAGCAGTTCTTC.